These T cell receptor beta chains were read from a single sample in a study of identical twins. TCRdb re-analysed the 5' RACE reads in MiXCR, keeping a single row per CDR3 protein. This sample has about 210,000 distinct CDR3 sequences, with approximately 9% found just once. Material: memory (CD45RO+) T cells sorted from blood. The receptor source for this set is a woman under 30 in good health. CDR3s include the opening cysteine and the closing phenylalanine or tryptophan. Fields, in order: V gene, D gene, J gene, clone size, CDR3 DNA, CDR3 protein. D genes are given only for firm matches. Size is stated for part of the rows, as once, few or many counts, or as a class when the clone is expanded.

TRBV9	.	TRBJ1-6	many	TGTGCCAGCAGCGAGGGGCGTGTCAGAACACCCCTCCACTTT	CASSEGRVRTPLHF
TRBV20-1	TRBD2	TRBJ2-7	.	TGCTGTGCTAGACCTAGCGGTCTTTCCTACGAGCAGTACTTC	CCARPSGLSYEQYF
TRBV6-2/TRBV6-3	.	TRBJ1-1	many	TGTGCCAGCAGTTACTGGTCGGCCAGGGTGAACACTGAAGCTTTCTTT	CASSYWSARVNTEAFF
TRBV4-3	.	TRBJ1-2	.	TGCGCCAGCAGCCAAGAAATGTACGGGATAAACTATGGCTACACCTTC	CASSQEMYGINYGYTF
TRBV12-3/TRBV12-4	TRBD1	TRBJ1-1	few	TGTGCCAGCAGGGCCGGGACAGGTCGTTCCTTCTTT	CASRAGTGRSFF
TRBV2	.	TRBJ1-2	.	TGTGCCAGCAGTGACAATTTGCGCAGCACCTTC	CASSDNLRSTF
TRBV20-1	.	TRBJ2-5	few	TGCAGTGCTCGACTCACAAGGGAGACCCAGTACTTC	CSARLTRETQYF
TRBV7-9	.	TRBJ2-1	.	TGTGCCAGCAGCCCATCCGAGACTAGTTTCGATGAGCAGTTCTTC	CASSPSETSFDEQFF
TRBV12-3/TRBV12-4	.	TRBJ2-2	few	TGTGCCAGCAGCCCGGGATCTCCCGGGGAGCTGTTTTTT	CASSPGSPGELFF
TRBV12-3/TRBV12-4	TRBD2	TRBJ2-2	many	TGTGCCAGCAGTTTTAGTGGCGGGAGCGGGGAGCTGTTTTTT	CASSFSGGSGELFF
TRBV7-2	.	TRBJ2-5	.	TGTGCCAGCAGCTTAGTTTTAGTAGAGACCCAGTACTTC	CASSLVLVETQYF
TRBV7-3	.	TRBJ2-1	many	TGTGCCAGCAGCCCCGGAGGTGCTCAATATTATGAGCAGTTCTTC	CASSPGGAQYYEQFF
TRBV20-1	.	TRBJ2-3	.	TGCAGTGCGGGTCGGGACGGGAATACGCAGTATTTT	CSAGRDGNTQYF
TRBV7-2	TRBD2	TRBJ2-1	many	TGTGCCAGCAGCTCATTTAGCGGGATCTACAATGAGCAGTTCTTC	CASSSFSGIYNEQFF
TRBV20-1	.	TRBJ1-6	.	TGCAGTGCTAGGGGCAGTTCAAGGGGGAGCTCCTATAATTCACCCCTCCACTTT	CSARGSSRGSSYNSPLHF
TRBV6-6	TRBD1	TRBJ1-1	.	TGTGCCAGCAGTTCGGGACAGGCCCTCGAAGCTTTCTTT	CASSSGQALEAFF
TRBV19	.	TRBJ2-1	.	TGTGCCAGTAGTATTCGTGATTACGAGTTTAGGAATGAGCAGTTCTTC	CASSIRDYEFRNEQFF
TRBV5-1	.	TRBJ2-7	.	TGCGCCAGCAAAGACTCGCCCGGGTCGGCCTCGCGCGAGCAGTACTTC	CASKDSPGSASREQYF
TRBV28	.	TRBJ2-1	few	TGTGCCAGCAGTGGGGGGTCAGGGGACTCCTACAATGAGCAGTTCTTC	CASSGGSGDSYNEQFF
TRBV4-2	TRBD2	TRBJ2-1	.	TGTGCCAGCAGCCCAAGGGGCGGGGGGGCCTTGAATGAGCAGTTCTTC	CASSPRGGGALNEQFF
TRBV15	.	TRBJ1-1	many	TGTGCCACCAGCGTCGGGACCGCAAAAGCTTTCTTT	CATSVGTAKAFF
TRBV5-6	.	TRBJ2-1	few	TGTGCCAGCAGCTATAGGACAGACTACAATGAGCAGTTCTTC	CASSYRTDYNEQFF
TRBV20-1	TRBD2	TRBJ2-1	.	TGCAGTGCCCCAGAGGAGGGACTAGCGTTCGGTGAGCAGTTCTTC	CSAPEEGLAFGEQFF
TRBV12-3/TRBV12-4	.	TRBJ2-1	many	TGTGCCAGCAGTCCCCCGGCGCTTCCGACAATTGTGCAGTTCTTC	CASSPPALPTIVQFF
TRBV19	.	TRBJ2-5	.	TGTGCCAGTAGTATCAGGAGCATGGAGACCCAGTACTTC	CASSIRSMETQYF
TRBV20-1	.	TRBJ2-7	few	TGCAGTGCTAGAGCTCGGGGCCGCCGAGTGGACGAGCAGTACTTC	CSARARGRRVDEQYF
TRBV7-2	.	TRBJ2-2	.	TGTGCCAGCAGCTTTATCGCCGGGGAGCTGTTTTTT	CASSFIAGELFF
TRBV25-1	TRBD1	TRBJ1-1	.	TGTGCCAGCAGTGAGTCCCGGACAGGGAACACTGAAGCTTTCTTT	CASSESRTGNTEAFF
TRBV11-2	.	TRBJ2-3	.	TGTGCCAGCAGGCGGACAGATGGTTGGACAGATACGCAGTATTTT	CASRRTDGWTDTQYF
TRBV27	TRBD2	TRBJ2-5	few	TGTGCCAGCAGCTTAGCGGGATGGGTTCTAGAGACCCAGTACTTC	CASSLAGWVLETQYF
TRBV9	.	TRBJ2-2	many	TGTGCCAGCAGCGTAGTGTCTCGAACCGGGGAGCTGTTTTTT	CASSVVSRTGELFF
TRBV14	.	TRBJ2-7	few	TGTGCCAGCAGCCAAGGCCCCGGCAGGCCAAACCCCTACGAGCAGTACTTC	CASSQGPGRPNPYEQYF
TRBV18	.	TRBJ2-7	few	TGTGCCAGCTCACCACCGCAGGGAGACCGCGAGCAGTACTTC	CASSPPQGDREQYF
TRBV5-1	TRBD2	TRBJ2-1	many	TGCGCCAGCAGCGTCTCCGGGACTAGCGGGGACAATGAGCAGTTCTTC	CASSVSGTSGDNEQFF
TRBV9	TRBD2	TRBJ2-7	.	TGTGCCAGCAGCGTAAGCGGCGGGAGCGATTCCTACGAGCAGTACTTC	CASSVSGGSDSYEQYF
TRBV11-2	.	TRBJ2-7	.	TGTGCCAGCAGCGCAACCGGGACCACCTACGAGCAGTACTTC	CASSATGTTYEQYF
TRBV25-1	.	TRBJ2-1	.	TGTGCCAGCAGTGAATGGGGGTCCTACAATGAGCAGTTCTTC	CASSEWGSYNEQFF
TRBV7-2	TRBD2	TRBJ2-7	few	TGTGCCAGCAGCATTAGACTAGCGGGAAGAAGCGAGCAGTACTTC	CASSIRLAGRSEQYF
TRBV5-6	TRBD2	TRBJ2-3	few	TGTGCCAGCAGCTTCCTCGCGGGGGGGCATGCAGATACGCAGTATTTT	CASSFLAGGHADTQYF
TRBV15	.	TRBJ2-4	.	TGTGCCACCAGCAGAAAGTCGGTAGCCAAAAACATTCAGTACTTC	CATSRKSVAKNIQYF
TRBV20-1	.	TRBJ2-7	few	TGCAGTGCACGGGACTCCACGCGGGAGCAGTACTTC	CSARDSTREQYF
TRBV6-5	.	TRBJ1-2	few	TGTGCCAGCAGTTACGGCTTCGGGGGCGCGGATGGCTACACCTTC	CASSYGFGGADGYTF
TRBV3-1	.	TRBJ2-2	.	TGTGCCAGCAGCCAAGTCGGCAGGACGAACACCGGGGAGCTGTTTTTT	CASSQVGRTNTGELFF
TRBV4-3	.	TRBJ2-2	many	TGCGCCAGCAGCCAAGCGCCGGGACACAGCACCGGGGAGCTGTTTTTT	CASSQAPGHSTGELFF
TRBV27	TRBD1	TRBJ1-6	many	TGTGCCAGCAGTTTACAGGGGGGGAATTCACCCCTCCACTTT	CASSLQGGNSPLHF